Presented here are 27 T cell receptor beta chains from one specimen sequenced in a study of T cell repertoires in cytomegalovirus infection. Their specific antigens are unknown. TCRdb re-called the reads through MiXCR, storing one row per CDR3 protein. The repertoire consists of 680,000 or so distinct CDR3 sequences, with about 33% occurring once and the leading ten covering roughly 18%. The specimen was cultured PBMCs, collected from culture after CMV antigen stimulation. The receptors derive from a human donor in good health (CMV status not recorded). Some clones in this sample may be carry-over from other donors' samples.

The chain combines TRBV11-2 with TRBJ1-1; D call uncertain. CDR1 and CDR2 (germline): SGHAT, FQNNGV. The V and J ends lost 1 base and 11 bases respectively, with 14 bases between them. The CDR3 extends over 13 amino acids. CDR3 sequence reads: CASSLARRPGAFF. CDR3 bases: TGTGCCAGCAGCTTAGCTCGACGGCCGGGGGCTTTCTTT.

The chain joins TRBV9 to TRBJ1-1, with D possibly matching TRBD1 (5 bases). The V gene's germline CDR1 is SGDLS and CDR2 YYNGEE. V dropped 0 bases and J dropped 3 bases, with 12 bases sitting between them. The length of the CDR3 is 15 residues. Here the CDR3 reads CASSVAQGGDTEAFF. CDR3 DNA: TGTGCCAGCAGCGTAGCCCAAGGAGGGGACACTGAAGCTTTCTTT.

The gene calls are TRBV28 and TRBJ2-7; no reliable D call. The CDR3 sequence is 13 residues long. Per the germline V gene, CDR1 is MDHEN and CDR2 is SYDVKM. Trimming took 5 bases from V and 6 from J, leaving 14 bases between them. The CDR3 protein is CASSRTSLTEQYF. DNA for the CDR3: TGTGCCAGCAGTCGCACTTCCCTCACCGAGCAGTACTTC. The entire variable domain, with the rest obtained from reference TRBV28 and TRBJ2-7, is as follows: DVKVTQSSRYLVKRTGEKVFLECVQDMDHENMFWYRQDPGLGLRLIYFSYDVKMKEKGDIPEGYSVSREKKERFSLILESASTNQTSMYLCASSRTSLTEQYFGPGTRLTVT.

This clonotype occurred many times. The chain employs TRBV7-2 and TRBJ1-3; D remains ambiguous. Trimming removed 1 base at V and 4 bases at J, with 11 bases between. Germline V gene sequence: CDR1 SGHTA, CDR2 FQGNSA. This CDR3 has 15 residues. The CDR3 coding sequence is TGTGCCAGCAGCTTAGGGGGAGGGTTGGGAAACACCATATATTTT. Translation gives CASSLGGGLGNTIYF.

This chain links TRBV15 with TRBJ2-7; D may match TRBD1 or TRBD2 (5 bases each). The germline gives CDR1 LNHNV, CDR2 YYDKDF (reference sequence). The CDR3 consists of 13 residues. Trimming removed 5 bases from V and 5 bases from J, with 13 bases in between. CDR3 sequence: CATSGGVQDEQYF. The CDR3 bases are TGTGCCACCAGCGGGGGAGTACAGGACGAGCAGTACTTC. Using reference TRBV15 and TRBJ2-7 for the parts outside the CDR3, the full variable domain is DAMVIQNPRYQVTQFGKPVTLSCSQTLNHNVMYWYQQKSSQAPKLLFHYYDKDFNNEADTPDNFQSRRPNTSFCFLDIRSPGLGDTAMYLCATSGGVQDEQYFGPGTRLTVT.

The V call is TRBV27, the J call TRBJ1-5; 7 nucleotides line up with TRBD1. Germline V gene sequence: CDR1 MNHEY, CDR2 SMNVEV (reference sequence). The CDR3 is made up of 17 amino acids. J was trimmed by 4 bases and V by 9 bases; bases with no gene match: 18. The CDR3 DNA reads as TGTGCCAGTACCCCGACAGGGAGACTTATAAGGAATCAGCCCCAGCATTTT. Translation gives CASTPTGRLIRNQPQHF.

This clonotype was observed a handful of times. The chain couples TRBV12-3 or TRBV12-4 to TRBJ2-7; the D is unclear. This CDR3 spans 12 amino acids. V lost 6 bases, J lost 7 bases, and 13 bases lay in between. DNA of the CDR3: TGTGCCAGCAGCCCCTTTAGCCGGGAGCAGTACTTC. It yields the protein CASSPFSREQYF.

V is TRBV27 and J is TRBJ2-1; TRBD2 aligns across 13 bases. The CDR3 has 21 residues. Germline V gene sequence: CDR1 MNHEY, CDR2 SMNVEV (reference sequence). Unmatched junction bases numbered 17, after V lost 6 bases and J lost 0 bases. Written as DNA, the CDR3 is TGTGCCAGCAGCGGACTAGCGGGAGCCCCCATATCAGCCAGCTCCTACAATGAGCAGTTCTTC. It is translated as CASSGLAGAPISASSYNEQFF.

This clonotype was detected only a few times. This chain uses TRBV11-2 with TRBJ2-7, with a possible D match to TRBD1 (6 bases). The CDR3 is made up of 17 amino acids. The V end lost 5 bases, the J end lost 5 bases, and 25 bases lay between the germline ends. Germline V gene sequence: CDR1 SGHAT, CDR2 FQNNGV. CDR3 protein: CASSRAPISQGKNEQYF. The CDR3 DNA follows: TGTGCCAGCAGCCGAGCCCCCATTTCGCAGGGGAAAAACGAGCAGTACTTC.

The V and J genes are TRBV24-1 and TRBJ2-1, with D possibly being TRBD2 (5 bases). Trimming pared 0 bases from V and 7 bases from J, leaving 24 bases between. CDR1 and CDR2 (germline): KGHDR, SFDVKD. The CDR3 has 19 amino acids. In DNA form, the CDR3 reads TGTGCCACCAGTGATTTGAGTTTTGTCGTAGCGCCTCTAGGGAATGAGCAGTTCTTC. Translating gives CATSDLSFVVAPLGNEQFF.

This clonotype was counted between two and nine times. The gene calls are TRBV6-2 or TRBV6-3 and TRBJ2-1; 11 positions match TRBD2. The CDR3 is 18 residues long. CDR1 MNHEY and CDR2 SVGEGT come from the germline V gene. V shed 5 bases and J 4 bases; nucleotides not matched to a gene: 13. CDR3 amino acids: CASSQGPYGTSGYNEQFF. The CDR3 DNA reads TGTGCCAGCAGTCAAGGTCCTTATGGGACTAGCGGTTACAATGAGCAGTTCTTC.

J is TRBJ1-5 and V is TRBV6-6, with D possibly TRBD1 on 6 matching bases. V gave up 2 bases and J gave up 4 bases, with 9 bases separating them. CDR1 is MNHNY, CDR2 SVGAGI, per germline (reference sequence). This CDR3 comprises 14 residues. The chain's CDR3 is CASSYGQINQPQHF. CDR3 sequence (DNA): TGTGCCAGCAGTTACGGACAGATTAATCAGCCCCAGCATTTT.

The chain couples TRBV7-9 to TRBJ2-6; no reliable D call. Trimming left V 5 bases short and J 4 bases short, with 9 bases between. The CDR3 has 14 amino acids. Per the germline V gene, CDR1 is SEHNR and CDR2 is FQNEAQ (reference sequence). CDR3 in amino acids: CASSPPWGANVLTF. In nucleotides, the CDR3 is TGTGCCAGCAGCCCTCCGTGGGGGGCCAACGTCCTGACTTTC.

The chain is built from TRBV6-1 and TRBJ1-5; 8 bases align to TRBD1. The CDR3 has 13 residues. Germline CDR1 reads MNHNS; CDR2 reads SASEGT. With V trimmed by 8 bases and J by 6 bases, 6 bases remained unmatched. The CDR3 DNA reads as TGTGCCAGCTTGAGGACAGGGTTTCAGCCCCAGCATTTT. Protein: CASLRTGFQPQHF.

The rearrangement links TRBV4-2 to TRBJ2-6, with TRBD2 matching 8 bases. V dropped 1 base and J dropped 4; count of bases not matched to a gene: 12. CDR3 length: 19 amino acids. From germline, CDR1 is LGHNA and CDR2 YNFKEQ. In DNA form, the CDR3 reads TGTGCCAGCAGCCAAGGACGGACTAGCCGACCCGACGGGGCCAACGTCCTGACTTTC. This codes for CASSQGRTSRPDGANVLTF.

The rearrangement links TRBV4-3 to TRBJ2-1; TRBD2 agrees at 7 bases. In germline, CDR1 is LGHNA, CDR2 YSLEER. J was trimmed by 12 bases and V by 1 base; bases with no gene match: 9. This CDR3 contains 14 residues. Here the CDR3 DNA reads TGCGCCAGCAGCCAAGGTCTAGCGGTCTTTCGGCAGTTCTTC. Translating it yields CASSQGLAVFRQFF.

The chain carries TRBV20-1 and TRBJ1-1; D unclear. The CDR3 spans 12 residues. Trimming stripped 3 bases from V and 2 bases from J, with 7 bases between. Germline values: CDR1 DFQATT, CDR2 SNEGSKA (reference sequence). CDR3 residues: CSASGSNTEAFF. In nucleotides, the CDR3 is TGCAGTGCTAGTGGGAGTAACACTGAAGCTTTCTTT.

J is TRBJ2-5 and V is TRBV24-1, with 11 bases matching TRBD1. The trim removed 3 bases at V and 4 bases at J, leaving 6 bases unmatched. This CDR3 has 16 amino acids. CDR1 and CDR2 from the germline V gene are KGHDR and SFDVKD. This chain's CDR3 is CATSDTRTGGGETQYF. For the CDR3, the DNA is TGTGCCACCAGTGATACCAGGACAGGGGGCGGAGAGACCCAGTACTTC.

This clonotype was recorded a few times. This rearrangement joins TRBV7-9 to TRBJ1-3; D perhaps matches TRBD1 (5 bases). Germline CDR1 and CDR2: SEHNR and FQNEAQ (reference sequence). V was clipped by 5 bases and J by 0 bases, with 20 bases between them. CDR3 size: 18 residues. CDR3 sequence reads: CASSLVSGGDFSGNTIYF. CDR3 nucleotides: TGTGCCAGCAGCCTTGTTTCGGGAGGGGACTTCTCTGGAAACACCATATATTTT.

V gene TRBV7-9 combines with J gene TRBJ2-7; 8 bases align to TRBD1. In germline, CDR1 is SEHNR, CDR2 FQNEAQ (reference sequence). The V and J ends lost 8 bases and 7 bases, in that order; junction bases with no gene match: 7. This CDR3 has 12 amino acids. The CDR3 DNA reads TGTGCCAGCGGGCAGGGGGCGTGGGAGCAGTACTTC. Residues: CASGQGAWEQYF.

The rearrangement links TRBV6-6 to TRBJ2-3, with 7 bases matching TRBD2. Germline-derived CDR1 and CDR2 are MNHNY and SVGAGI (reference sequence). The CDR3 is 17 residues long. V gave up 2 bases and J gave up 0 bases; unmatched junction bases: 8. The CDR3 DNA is TGTGCCAGCAGTTACAAAACCGCGGGGGTCAGCACAGATACGCAGTATTTT. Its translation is CASSYKTAGVSTDTQYF.

The CDR3 reads CASSAVQPSTDTQYF. CDR3 nucleotide sequence: TGCGCCAGCAGTGCCGTCCAGCCTAGCACAGATACGCAGTATTTT. The chain employs TRBV5-1 and TRBJ2-3; D unresolved. Germline assignment: CDR1 SGHRS and CDR2 YFSETQ. The germline V and J ends were trimmed by 5 bases and 0 bases, with 13 bases remaining between them. CDR3 length: 15 residues.

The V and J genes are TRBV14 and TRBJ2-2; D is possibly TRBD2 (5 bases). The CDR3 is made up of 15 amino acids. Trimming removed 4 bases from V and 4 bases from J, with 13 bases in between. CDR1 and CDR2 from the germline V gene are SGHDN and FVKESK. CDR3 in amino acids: CASSRKLGPTGELFF. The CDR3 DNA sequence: TGTGCCAGCAGCCGCAAACTAGGACCCACCGGGGAGCTGTTTTTT. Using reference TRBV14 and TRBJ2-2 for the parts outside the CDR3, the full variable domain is EAGVTQFPSHSVIEKGQTVTLRCDPISGHDNLYWYRRVMGKEIKFLLHFVKESKQDESGMPNNRFLAERTGGTYSTLKVQPAELEDSGVYFCASSRKLGPTGELFFGEGSRLTVL.

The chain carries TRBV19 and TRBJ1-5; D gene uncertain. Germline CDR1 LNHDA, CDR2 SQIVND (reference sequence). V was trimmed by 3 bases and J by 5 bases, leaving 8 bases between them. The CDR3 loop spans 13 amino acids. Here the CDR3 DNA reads TGTGCCAGTAGTATTTGGGTAGATCAGCCCCAGCATTTT. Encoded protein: CASSIWVDQPQHF.

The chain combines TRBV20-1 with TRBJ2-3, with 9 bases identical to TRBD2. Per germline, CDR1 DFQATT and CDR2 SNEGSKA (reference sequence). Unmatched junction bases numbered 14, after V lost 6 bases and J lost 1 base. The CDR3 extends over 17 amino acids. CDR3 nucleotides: TGCAGTGCCAATCCCTCAGCGGGGGGCGGGGGCACAGATACGCAGTATTTT. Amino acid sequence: CSANPSAGGGGTDTQYF.

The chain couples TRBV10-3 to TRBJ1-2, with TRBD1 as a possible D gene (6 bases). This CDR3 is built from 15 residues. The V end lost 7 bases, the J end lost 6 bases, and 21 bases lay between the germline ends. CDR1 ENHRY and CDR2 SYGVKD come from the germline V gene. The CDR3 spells CAITPEGRGIHGYTF. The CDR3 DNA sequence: TGTGCCATCACGCCGGAGGGGAGGGGGATTCATGGCTACACCTTC.

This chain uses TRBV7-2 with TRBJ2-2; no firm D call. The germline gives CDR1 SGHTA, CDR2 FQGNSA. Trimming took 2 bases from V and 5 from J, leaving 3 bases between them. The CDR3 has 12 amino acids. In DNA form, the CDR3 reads TGTGCCAGCAGCTTACAAACCGGGGAGCTGTTTTTT. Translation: CASSLQTGELFF.